This T cell receptor (beta chain) was identified during a study of cytomegalovirus exposure and HLA in healthy donors. The PCR employed 60 Vbeta primers together with 13 Jbeta primers. Original processing methods: In a later analysis, the count reached some 75 million unique TCR beta chains, with roughly 9.9 million shared. Profiled with immunoSEQ multiplex PCR; TCRdb holds only in-frame clones, not every one. V, J and clone size are those of that table, while D and trimming were read from the DNA. The specimen's table records fewer than 250,000 clones. The V gene end was trimmed by 2 bases and the J gene end by 0 bases; junction bases not matched to a gene: 7. This CDR3 is built from 16 residues. Germline CDR1 reads ENHRY; CDR2 reads SYGVKD.

Sequencing used PBMCs. This TCR derives from a woman in her 30s in good health and CMV-seropositive. The chain is built from TRBV10-3 and TRBJ2-7, with TRBD2 identical over 7 bases. The CDR3 DNA sequence: TGTGCCATCAGTGAGGTCGAGCGGGGAAACTCCTACGAGCAGTACTTC. Encoded protein: CAISEVERGNSYEQYF.